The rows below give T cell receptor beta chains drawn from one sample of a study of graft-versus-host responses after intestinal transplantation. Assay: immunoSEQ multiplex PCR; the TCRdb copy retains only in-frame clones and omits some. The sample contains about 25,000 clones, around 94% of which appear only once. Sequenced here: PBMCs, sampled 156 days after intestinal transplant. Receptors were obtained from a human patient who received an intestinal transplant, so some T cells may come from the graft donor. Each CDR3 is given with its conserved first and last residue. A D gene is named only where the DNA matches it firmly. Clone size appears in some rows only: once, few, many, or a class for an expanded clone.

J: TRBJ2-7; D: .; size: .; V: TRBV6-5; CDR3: CASSPQTAYEQYF; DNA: TGTGCCAGCAGTCCCCAGACAGCCTACGAGCAGTACTTC
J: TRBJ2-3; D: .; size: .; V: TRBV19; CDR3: CASTNGWDTQYF; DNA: TGTGCCAGTACCAACGGTTGGGATACGCAGTATTTT
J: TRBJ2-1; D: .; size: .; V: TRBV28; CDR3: CASTDVGVKEQFF; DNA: TGTGCCAGCACCGATGTGGGAGTGAAGGAGCAGTTCTTC
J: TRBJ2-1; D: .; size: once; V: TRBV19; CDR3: CAITGLGGDEQFF; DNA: TGTGCCATTACGGGACTTGGAGGAGATGAGCAGTTCTTC
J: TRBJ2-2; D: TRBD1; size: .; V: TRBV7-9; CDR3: CASSLWTGGKLGELFF; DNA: TGTGCCAGCAGCCTCTGGACAGGGGGCAAACTAGGGGAGCTGTTTTTT
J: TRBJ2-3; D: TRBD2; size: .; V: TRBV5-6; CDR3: CASSLVAGSINTQYF; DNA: TGTGCCAGCAGCTTGGTAGCGGGATCAATTAATACGCAGTATTTT
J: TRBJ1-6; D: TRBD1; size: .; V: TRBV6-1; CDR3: CASSRQGRGSPLHF; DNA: TGTGCCAGCAGTAGACAGGGTAGAGGTTCACCCCTCCACTTT
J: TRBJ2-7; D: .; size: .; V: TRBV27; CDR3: CASSREGTSLYEQYF; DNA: TGTGCCAGCAGTCGGGAAGGGACGTCCCTCTACGAGCAGTACTTC
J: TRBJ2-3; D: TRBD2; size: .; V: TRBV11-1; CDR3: CASSGGTSGSTDTQYF; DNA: TGTGCCAGCAGCGGAGGGACTAGCGGAAGCACAGATACGCAGTATTTT
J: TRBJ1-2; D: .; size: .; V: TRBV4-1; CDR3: CASSQGGYSEGYTF; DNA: TGCGCCAGCAGCCAAGGAGGGTATTCGGAAGGCTACACCTTC
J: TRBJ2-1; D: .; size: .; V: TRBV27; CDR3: CASTGGYSPYNEQFF; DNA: TGTGCCAGCACCGGGGGATACAGCCCCTACAATGAGCAGTTCTTC
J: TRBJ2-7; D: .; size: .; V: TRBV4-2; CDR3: CASSQEVGDGYEQYF; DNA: TGTGCCAGCAGCCAAGAGGTAGGGGACGGCTACGAGCAGTACTTC
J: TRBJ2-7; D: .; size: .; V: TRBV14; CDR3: CASSQPGERIYEQYF; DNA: TGTGCCAGCAGCCAGCCAGGGGAAAGGATATACGAGCAGTACTTC
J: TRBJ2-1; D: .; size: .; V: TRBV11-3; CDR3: CASSFEGLNEQFF; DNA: TGTGCCAGCAGCTTCGAGGGACTTAATGAGCAGTTCTTC
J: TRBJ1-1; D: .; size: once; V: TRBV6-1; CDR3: CASSVWGTEAFF; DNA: TGTGCCAGCAGTGTCTGGGGCACTGAAGCTTTCTTT
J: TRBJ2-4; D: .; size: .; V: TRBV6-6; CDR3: CASSSHWSVAKNIQYF; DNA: TGTGCCAGCAGCTCTCATTGGTCCGTAGCCAAAAACATTCAGTACTTC
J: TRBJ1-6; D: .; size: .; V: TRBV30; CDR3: CAWSVLTARDSPLHF; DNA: TGTGCCTGGAGTGTACTAACGGCGCGAGATTCACCCCTCCACTTT
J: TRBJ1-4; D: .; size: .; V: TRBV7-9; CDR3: CASSLGWTDNEKLFF; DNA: TGTGCCAGCAGCTTAGGATGGACGGATAATGAAAAACTGTTTTTT
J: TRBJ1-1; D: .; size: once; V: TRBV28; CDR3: CASRENTEAFF; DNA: TGTGCCAGCCGGGAGAACACTGAAGCTTTCTTT
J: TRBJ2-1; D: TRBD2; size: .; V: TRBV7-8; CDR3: CASSLGGGNEQFF; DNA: TGTGCCAGCAGCTTAGGGGGGGGCAATGAGCAGTTCTTC
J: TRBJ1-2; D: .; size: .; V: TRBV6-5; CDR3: CASSYDARDYYGYTF; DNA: TGTGCCAGCAGTTACGATGCGAGGGACTACTATGGCTACACCTTC
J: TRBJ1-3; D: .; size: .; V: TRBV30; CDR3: CAWSVMGNTIYF; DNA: TGTGCCTGGAGTGTAATGGGAAACACCATATATTTT
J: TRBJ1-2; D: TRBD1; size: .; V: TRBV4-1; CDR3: CASSQGGTGGSYGYTF; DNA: TGCGCCAGCAGCCAAGGAGGGACAGGGGGGAGCTATGGCTACACCTTC
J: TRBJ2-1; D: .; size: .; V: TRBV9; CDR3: CASSPPGRGLLDEQFF; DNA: TGTGCCAGCAGCCCCCCAGGGAGGGGGCTTCTGGATGAGCAGTTCTTC
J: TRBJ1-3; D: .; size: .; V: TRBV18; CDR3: CASSPGQVSGNTIYF; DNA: TGTGCCAGCTCACCGGGCCAAGTCTCTGGAAACACCATATATTTT
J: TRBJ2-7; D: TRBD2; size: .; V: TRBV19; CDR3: CASSISAGGIYEQYF; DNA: TGTGCCAGTAGTATTTCGGCGGGGGGAATCTACGAGCAGTACTTC
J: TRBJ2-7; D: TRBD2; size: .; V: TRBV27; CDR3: CASSSLLGAGGPSSYEQYF; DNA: TGTGCCAGCAGTTCCCTTTTAGGGGCGGGAGGGCCCTCTAGCTACGAGCAGTACTTC
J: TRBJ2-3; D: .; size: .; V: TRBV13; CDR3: CASSLRENTLLDTQYF; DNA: TGTGCCAGCAGCCTTAGGGAGAATACCCTATTAGATACGCAGTATTTT
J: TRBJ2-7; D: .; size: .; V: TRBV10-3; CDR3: CAIGPNSYEQYF; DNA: TGTGCCATCGGTCCTAACTCCTACGAGCAGTACTTC
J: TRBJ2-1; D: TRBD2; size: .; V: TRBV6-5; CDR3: CASSYWGGSYNEQFF; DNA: TGTGCCAGCAGTTACTGGGGAGGGTCCTACAATGAGCAGTTCTTC
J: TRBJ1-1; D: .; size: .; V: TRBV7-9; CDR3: CASSGGYSEAFF; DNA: TGTGCCAGCAGCGGGGGTTACTCTGAAGCTTTCTTT
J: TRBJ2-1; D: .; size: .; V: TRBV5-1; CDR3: CASSLEGEQFF; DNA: TGCGCCAGCAGCTTGGAAGGTGAGCAGTTCTTC
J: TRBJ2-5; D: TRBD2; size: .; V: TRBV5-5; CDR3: CASSLVEGGLETQYF; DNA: TGTGCCAGCAGCTTGGTTGAGGGAGGGCTTGAGACCCAGTACTTC
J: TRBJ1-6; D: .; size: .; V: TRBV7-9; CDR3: CASRADSPLHF; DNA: TGTGCCAGCAGGGCGGATTCACCCCTCCACTTT
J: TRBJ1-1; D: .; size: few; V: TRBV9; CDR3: CASSGGDTEAFF; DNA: TGTGCCAGCAGCGGGGGGGACACTGAAGCTTTCTTT
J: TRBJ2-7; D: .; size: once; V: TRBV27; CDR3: CASSLGGTSSYEQYF; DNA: TGTGCCAGCAGTTTAGGGGGGACTTCCTCCTACGAGCAGTACTTC
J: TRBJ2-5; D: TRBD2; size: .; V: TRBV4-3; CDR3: CASSQGTSVKETQYF; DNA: TGCGCCAGCAGCCAGGGGACTAGCGTAAAAGAGACCCAGTACTTC
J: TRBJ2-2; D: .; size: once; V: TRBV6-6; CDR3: CASSYEIGTGELFF; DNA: TGTGCCAGCAGTTACGAAATTGGGACCGGGGAGCTGTTTTTT
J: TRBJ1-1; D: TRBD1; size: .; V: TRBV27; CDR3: CASSFLGTGGTEAFF; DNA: TGTGCCAGCAGTTTCCTCGGGACAGGGGGCACTGAAGCTTTCTTT
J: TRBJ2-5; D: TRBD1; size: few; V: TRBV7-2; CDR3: CASSLGTGGAGAETQYF; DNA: TGTGCCAGCAGCTTAGGCACAGGGGGCGCGGGAGCAGAGACCCAGTACTTC
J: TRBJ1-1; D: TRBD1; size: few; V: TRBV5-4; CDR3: CASSYRQGEGAEAFF; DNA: TGTGCCAGCAGCTATAGACAGGGAGAGGGGGCCGAAGCTTTCTTT
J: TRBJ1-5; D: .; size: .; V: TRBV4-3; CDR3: CASSQVINQPQHF; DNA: TGCGCCAGCAGCCAAGTGATCAATCAGCCCCAGCATTTT
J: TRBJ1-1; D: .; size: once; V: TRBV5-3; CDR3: CASSPTSVNTEAFF; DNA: TGTGCCAGCAGCCCCACGTCGGTGAACACTGAAGCTTTCTTT
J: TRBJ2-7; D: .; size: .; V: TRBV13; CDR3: CASSLGGDSCEQYF; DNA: TGTGCCAGCAGCTTAGGGGGGGATTCCTGCGAGCAGTACTTC
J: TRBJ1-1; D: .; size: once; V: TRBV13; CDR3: CASSPPTGALNTEAFF; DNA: TGTGCCAGCAGCCCGCCGACAGGCGCCTTGAACACTGAAGCTTTCTTT
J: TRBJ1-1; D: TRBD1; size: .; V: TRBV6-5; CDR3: CASSYLQGSEAFF; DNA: TGTGCCAGCAGTTACCTACAGGGGTCTGAAGCTTTCTTT
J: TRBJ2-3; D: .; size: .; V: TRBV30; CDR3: CAWMADTQYF; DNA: TGTGCCTGGATGGCAGATACGCAGTATTTT
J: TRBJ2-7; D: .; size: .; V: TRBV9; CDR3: CASSVDGSDEQYF; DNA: TGTGCCAGCAGCGTAGACGGGAGCGACGAGCAGTACTTC
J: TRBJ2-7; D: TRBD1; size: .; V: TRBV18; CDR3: CASSPPTVERQGADEQYF; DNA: TGTGCCAGCTCACCACCGACCGTTGAGAGGCAGGGGGCCGACGAGCAGTACTTC
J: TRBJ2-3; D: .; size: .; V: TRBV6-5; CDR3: CASRGLGPATQYF; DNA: TGTGCCAGCAGGGGGTTGGGGCCGGCTACGCAGTATTTT
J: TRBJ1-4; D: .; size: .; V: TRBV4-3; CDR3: CASSLLKLGGNEKLFF; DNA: TGCGCCAGCAGCCTCCTAAAGTTAGGAGGAAATGAAAAACTGTTTTTT
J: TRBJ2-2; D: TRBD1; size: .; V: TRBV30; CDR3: CAWIRQGANTGELFF; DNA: TGTGCCTGGATTAGACAGGGCGCGAACACCGGGGAGCTGTTTTTT
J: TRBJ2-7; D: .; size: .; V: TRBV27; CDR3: CASSRRVEGNEQYF; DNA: TGTGCCAGCAGCCGTAGGGTGGAGGGTAACGAGCAGTACTTC